This T cell receptor (beta chain) was observed in a study of metastatic and nonmetastatic thyroid tumors. Turning to the study itself: The study looked at repertoires side by side in blood and in tumor or nodule tissue from malignant and benign thyroid patients.

Treatment of any kind had been given to no patient before thyroid surgery. The authors' processing: CDR3 was compared across clinicopathological groups, and the resulting differences were used to build a distant-metastasis classifier for papillary thyroid cancer. From the PCR reads, TCRdb re-called clones with MiXCR. The V and J calls, along with clone size, are taken from TCRdb and not from the paper's own processing. Found here are 50,000 or so clones, under 30% of them singletons; the top ten hold about 3.3%. General observations from the study: Significantly greater TCR beta diversity was reportedly found in malignant thyroid tumors than in benign nodules (in blood and tumor).

This clone was detected once. Its antigen is currently unknown. The CDR3 has 12 amino acids. Per the germline V gene, CDR1 is SGHRS and CDR2 is YFSETQ. V lost 5 bases and J lost 8, with 13 bases in between. The source of this sequence is a male donor with papillary thyroid cancer or a benign thyroid nodule (not recorded which). Some clones in this sample may be carry-over from other donors' samples. The sample comprised blood. V usage is TRBV5-1 and J usage is TRBJ1-2; D is unresolved. The CDR3 DNA sequence: TGCGCCAGCAGAAGTGGCCGATTAGGCTACACCTTC. Its translation is CASRSGRLGYTF.